The 27 T cell receptor beta chains given below trace back to one sample, sequenced in a study of naive and memory T cell subsets. Two oligonucleotides, mixed equimolar, formed the beta constant-region primer covering TRBC1 and TRBC2. Nested alpha and beta constant-region primers with the SP2 primer drove four PCR rounds on ligated cDNA. MiXCR, applied by TCRdb to the UMI-ligation and nested PCR reads, yields one record per CDR3 protein. The table includes 120,000 or so distinct CDR3 sequences, roughly 36% detected once. Sequencing used central memory CD4+ T cells from blood. The receptors here all came from a human donor in good health.

CDR3 coding DNA: TGCAGCGTTGTTGCGGGAGGGAACGAGCAGTACTTC. Translating it yields CSVVAGGNEQYF. V gene TRBV29-1 combines with J gene TRBJ2-7; 9 nucleotides line up with TRBD2. CDR1 is SQVTM and CDR2 is ANQGSEA in the germline V gene. Unmatched junction bases numbered 3, after V lost 4 bases and J lost 5 bases. The CDR3 contains 12 residues.

The rearrangement uses TRBV29-1 and TRBJ2-1; D unclear. The V end lost 4 bases, the J end lost 9 bases, and 7 bases lay between the germline ends. Germline CDR1 and CDR2: SQVTM and ANQGSEA. There are 10 residues in the CDR3. CDR3 protein: CSVVGREQFF. The DNA for the CDR3 is TGCAGCGTTGTGGGCCGTGAGCAGTTCTTC.

V gene TRBV7-9 combines with J gene TRBJ2-2; 11 nucleotides agree with TRBD1. CDR3 size: 16 residues. V lost 4 bases to trimming and J lost 4 bases; unmatched junction nucleotides: 5. Per the germline V gene, CDR1 is SEHNR and CDR2 is FQNEAQ (reference sequence). This chain's CDR3 is CASSSDRGRVTGELFF. CDR3 in DNA: TGTGCCAGCAGCTCGGACAGGGGGCGGGTCACCGGGGAGCTGTTTTTT.

The genes are TRBV6-6 and TRBJ2-1; TRBD1 matches at 8 bases. The CDR3 contains 15 residues. V was clipped by 2 bases and J by 9 bases; unmatched bases: 9. CDR1 and CDR2 from the germline V gene are MNHNY and SVGAGI (reference sequence). This CDR3 reads CASSYATSGTGEQFF. In DNA, the CDR3 is TGTGCCAGCAGTTACGCCACCTCCGGGACAGGTGAGCAGTTCTTC.

About this clonotype itself: The junction shows a germline mismatch at one end, possibly a read error. The DNA for the CDR3 is TGTGCCACAGCCGCGGGACTAGCGGGGCCCCAAGCGACCCAGTACTTC. This codes for CATAAGLAGPQATQYF. The gene calls are TRBV19 and TRBJ2-5; TRBD2 matches at 13 bases. CDR1 is LNHDA and CDR2 is SQIVND in the germline V gene (reference sequence). The CDR3 sequence is 16 residues long. Looking up the rest from reference TRBV19 and TRBJ2-5 gives the full variable domain: DGGITQSPKYLFRKEGQNVTLSCEQNLNHDAMYWYRQDPGQGLRLIYYSQIVNDFQKGDIAEGYSVSREKKESFPLTVTSAQKNPTAFYLCATAAGLAGPQATQYFGPGTRLLVL.

In DNA form, the CDR3 reads TGTGCCAGCAGTTTCCACCAGGGAGGAGCCTACAATGAGCAGTTCTTC. Translating it yields CASSFHQGGAYNEQFF. The J gene is TRBJ2-1, the V gene TRBV28, with a tentative D call TRBD2 (6 bases). The CDR3 extends over 16 amino acids. From germline, CDR1 is MDHEN and CDR2 SYDVKM. V shed 3 bases and J shed 2 bases, with 14 bases lying between them.

This CDR3 is CASSWGQANTGELFF. The CDR3 DNA reads TGTGCCAGCAGCTGGGGACAGGCAAACACCGGGGAGCTGTTTTTT. The rearrangement links TRBV7-6 to TRBJ2-2; 8 nucleotides align to TRBD1. V lost 4 bases, J lost 2 bases, and 3 bases stayed unmatched. This CDR3 spans 15 amino acids. Germline values: CDR1 SGHVS, CDR2 FNYEAQ.

This rearrangement joins TRBV6-1 to TRBJ2-7; D is tentatively TRBD1 or TRBD2 (7 bases each). The length of the CDR3 is 15 residues. The germline gives CDR1 MNHNS, CDR2 SASEGT. V shed 6 bases and J shed 2 bases, with 17 bases lying between them. The CDR3 loop reads CASSQGGGATYEQYF. The CDR3 DNA reads TGTGCCAGCAGCCAGGGGGGAGGGGCGACCTACGAGCAGTACTTC.

CDR3 residues: CASSLDREYGYTF. The CDR3 DNA reads TGTGCCAGCAGCTTAGACAGGGAGTATGGCTACACCTTC. This chain joins TRBV11-2 and TRBJ1-2, with D possibly matching TRBD1 (5 bases). V was shortened by 0 bases and J by 5 bases, with 7 bases between the two germline ends. This CDR3 has 13 residues. Germline CDR1 SGHAT, CDR2 FQNNGV.

V is TRBV4-1 and J is TRBJ2-2; D might be TRBD2 (6 bases). Per germline, CDR1 MGHRA and CDR2 YSYEKL. The CDR3 contains 14 residues. V dropped 3 bases and J dropped 6 bases, with 11 bases sitting between them. Here the CDR3 reads CASSQMRGPGELFF. The CDR3, as DNA: TGCGCCAGCAGCCAGATGCGGGGTCCCGGGGAGCTGTTTTTT.

V usage is TRBV11-2 and J usage is TRBJ1-1; D is perhaps TRBD1 (6 bases). CDR1 SGHAT and CDR2 FQNNGV come from the germline V gene. V was clipped by 5 bases and J by 4 bases, with 23 bases between them. The CDR3 extends over 17 amino acids. Written as DNA, the CDR3 is TGTGCCAGCAGCCCGATTGGCAGGGGATCCTTTGTCACTGAAGCTTTCTTT. It codes for CASSPIGRGSFVTEAFF.

This chain joins TRBV7-2 and TRBJ2-1, with 8 bases aligning to TRBD1. After removal of 5 bases from V and 0 bases from J, the junction contained 6 bases not matched to a gene. The CDR3 runs to 16 residues. Germline CDR1 and CDR2: SGHTA and FQGNSA. This CDR3 reads CASSPSGTGSYNEQFF. The CDR3 nucleotides are TGTGCCAGCAGCCCATCGGGGACAGGCTCCTACAATGAGCAGTTCTTC.

This clonotype was seen more than once but under ten times. CDR3 DNA: TGTGCCAGCAGCTTAGGTGGGGCCAACGTCCTGACTTTC. It codes for CASSLGGANVLTF. This rearrangement joins TRBV11-2 to TRBJ2-6; D unresolved. Germline CDR1 SGHAT, CDR2 FQNNGV. The CDR3 runs 13 residues. Trimming stripped 1 base from V and 3 bases from J, with 1 base between.

The chain has TRBV2 and TRBJ2-3, with TRBD2 matching over 10 bases. Per the germline V gene, CDR1 is SNHLY and CDR2 is FYNNEI. J lost 6 bases, V lost 7 bases, and 7 bases had no gene match. There are 14 residues in the CDR3. CDR3 loop: CASTFGTSVDTQYF. The CDR3 region has the DNA TGTGCCAGCACTTTTGGGACTAGCGTCGATACGCAGTATTTT.

V usage is TRBV28 and J usage is TRBJ2-5, with D perhaps given as TRBD1 or TRBD2 (7 bases each). The V end lost 10 bases, the J end lost 2 bases, and 11 bases lay between the germline ends. The V gene's germline CDR1 is MDHEN and CDR2 SYDVKM. The length of the CDR3 is 12 residues. CDR3 nucleotides: TGTGCCACAGGGGGGGTACAAGAGACCCAGTACTTC. The encoded protein is CATGGVQETQYF.

The genes are TRBV9 and TRBJ1-5, with D tentatively TRBD1 (6 bases). The V gene's germline CDR1 is SGDLS and CDR2 YYNGEE. Trimming cost V 4 bases and J 4 bases, with 15 bases left between them. The CDR3 contains 15 residues. CDR3 residues: CASSSTTGWNQPQHF. In DNA, the CDR3 is TGTGCCAGCAGCTCAACTACAGGGTGGAATCAGCCCCAGCATTTT.

The sample holds a few counts of this clonotype. V usage is TRBV29-1 and J usage is TRBJ1-1; 12 nucleotides align to TRBD1. The CDR3 has 16 amino acids. V shed 4 bases, J shed 6 bases, and the junction held 12 bases outside the gene matches. Looked up from germline, CDR1 is SQVTM and CDR2 is ANQGSEA. CDR3 sequence: CSVVSPWDRGLPEAFF. CDR3 DNA: TGCAGCGTTGTCTCTCCCTGGGACAGGGGGCTTCCTGAAGCTTTCTTT.

The CDR3 protein is CASSAQDGPNTEAFF. The CDR3 DNA reads TGTGCCAGCAGCGCGCAGGACGGACCGAACACTGAAGCTTTCTTT. The chain has TRBV14 and TRBJ1-1; no definite D call. Germline V gene lookup returns CDR1 SGHDN and CDR2 FVKESK. The length of the CDR3 is 15 residues. Trimming left V 5 bases short and J 1 base short, with 14 bases between.

J is TRBJ2-2 and V is TRBV7-3; 13 nucleotides match TRBD2. With V trimmed by 5 bases and J by 0 bases, 6 bases remained unmatched. Germline CDR1 is SGHTA and CDR2 is FQGTGA. The CDR3 is 18 residues long. The CDR3 DNA is TGTGCCAGCAGCCCCCGGACTAGCGGGAGCGCGAACACCGGGGAGCTGTTTTTT. As protein: CASSPRTSGSANTGELFF.

The chain combines TRBV7-8 with TRBJ2-1, with 9 bases that match TRBD2. V shed 5 bases and J 8 bases; nucleotides not matched to a gene: 10. This CDR3 comprises 15 residues. Germline-derived CDR1 and CDR2 are SGHVS and FQNEAQ. DNA for the CDR3: TGTGCCAGCAGCCTGACTAGCGGAAGGTACGATGAGCAGTTCTTC. Protein product: CASSLTSGRYDEQFF.

This clonotype appeared a few times. The genes are TRBV28 and TRBJ2-1; D might be TRBD1 or TRBD2, each matching 5 bases. V shed 3 bases and J shed 7 bases, with 10 bases lying between them. Germline V gives CDR1 MDHEN, CDR2 SYDVKM. CDR3 length: 13 amino acids. The CDR3 nucleotides are TGTGCCAGCAGTTTTTACAGGAGGAATGAGCAGTTCTTC. Translating gives CASSFYRRNEQFF.

The chain links TRBV6-1 to TRBJ2-7; the match to TRBD1 covers 8 bases. The CDR3 length is 15 residues. Germline CDR1 is MNHNS and CDR2 is SASEGT. V lost 6 bases and J lost 3; bases outside the gene matches: 10. The CDR3 coding sequence is TGTGCCAGCAGCCAACCAGGACAGGGCTACTACGAGCAGTACTTC. Translating it yields CASSQPGQGYYEQYF.

The genes are TRBV11-2 and TRBJ2-3; 7 nucleotides line up with TRBD2. Looked up from germline, CDR1 is SGHAT and CDR2 is FQNNGV. The ends lost 4 bases at V and 5 bases at J; junction bases unmatched: 12. The CDR3 spans 16 residues. This CDR3 is CASSSSGTTRGDTQYF. CDR3 DNA sequence: TGTGCCAGCAGCTCATCCGGGACTACCAGAGGAGATACGCAGTATTTT.

This rearrangement joins TRBV28 to TRBJ2-3; no definite D call. CDR1 is MDHEN, CDR2 SYDVKM, per germline. This CDR3 contains 15 residues. The V end was cut by 4 bases, the J end by 2 bases, with 13 bases between. The CDR3 region is CASSSLESFTDTQYF. CDR3 coding DNA: TGTGCCAGCAGTTCCCTCGAGAGCTTCACAGATACGCAGTATTTT.

The V and J genes are TRBV4-1 and TRBJ2-1; no clear D. CDR1 MGHRA and CDR2 YSYEKL come from the germline V gene. CDR3 length: 15 residues. V lost 1 base, J lost 2 bases, and 9 bases lay in between. DNA of the CDR3: TGCGCCAGCAGCCAAGTCCAGCGCGCCTACAATGAGCAGTTCTTC. This encodes CASSQVQRAYNEQFF.

This clonotype was found many times. V is TRBV20-1 and J is TRBJ2-4; TRBD1 agrees at 8 bases. The CDR3 runs 14 residues. The ends lost 3 bases at V and 6 bases at J; junction bases unmatched: 7. Per the germline V gene, CDR1 is DFQATT and CDR2 is SNEGSKA (reference sequence). CDR3 protein: CSASPRQGRNIQYF. The CDR3 coding sequence is TGCAGTGCTAGTCCCCGACAGGGGAGAAACATTCAGTACTTC.

The gene calls are TRBV7-9 and TRBJ2-3, with a possible D match to TRBD2 (5 bases). V was clipped by 5 bases and J by 2 bases, with 14 bases between them. The CDR3 is made up of 15 amino acids. Germline V CDR1 and CDR2: SEHNR, FQNEAQ (reference sequence). In DNA, the CDR3 is TGTGCCAGCAGCCGGGGAAGCGGATACACAGATACGCAGTATTTT. Residues: CASSRGSGYTDTQYF.